The clone carrying this TCR beta chain was seen many times. Antigen specificity is unknown. This record comes from a study of T cells in Graves' hyperthyroidism and ophthalmopathy. Study conclusions and caveats: The model foresaw ophthalmopathy a median approximately 6.3 months prior to onset.

Authors of the study amplified TCR beta CDR3 regions from RNA transcripts. Primed by the HTBI set, a first-round RT-PCR was run on the TCR CDR3. One entry per CDR3 protein, called by TCRdb with MiXCR from the multiplex PCR reads. This repertoire shows a few hundred thousand distinct CDR3 sequences, about 15% found once; its top ten account for approximately 32%. The CDR3 has 15 residues. The V gene lost 3 bases and the J gene lost 2 bases, with 14 bases spanning the gap. From germline, CDR1 is SGHRS and CDR2 YFSETQ. Stable Graves' hyperthyroidism meant no ophthalmopathy progression within 18 months. Thyroid ultrasound and orbital computed tomography, with clinical symptoms and serum thyroxine and TRAb, informed diagnoses. Source material for PBMCs was around 10 ml fresh peripheral blood.

The clonotype was recovered from a woman in her twenties or thirties with Graves' hyperthyroidism. This rearrangement joins TRBV5-1 to TRBJ1-2, with D unresolved. Specimen: blood. The CDR3 sequence is CASSSPSGSNYGYTF. Written as DNA, the CDR3 is TGCGCCAGCAGCTCCCCCTCAGGATCCAACTATGGCTACACCTTC.